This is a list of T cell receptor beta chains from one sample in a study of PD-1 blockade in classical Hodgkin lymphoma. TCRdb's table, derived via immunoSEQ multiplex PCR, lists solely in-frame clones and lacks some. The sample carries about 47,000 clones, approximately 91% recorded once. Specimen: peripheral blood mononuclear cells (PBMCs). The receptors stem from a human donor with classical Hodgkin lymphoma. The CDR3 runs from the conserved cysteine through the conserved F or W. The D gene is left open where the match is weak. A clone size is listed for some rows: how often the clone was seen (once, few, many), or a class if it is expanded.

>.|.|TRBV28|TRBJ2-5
CASSSWRIQETQYF
TGTGCCAGCAGTTCCTGGAGGATCCAAGAGACCCAGTACTTC
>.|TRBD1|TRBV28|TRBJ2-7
CATRGGPLRQYF
TGTGCCACTCGAGGGGGCCCTCTTAGGCAGTACTTC
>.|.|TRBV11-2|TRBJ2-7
CASSLELFVYEQYF
TGTGCCAGCAGTCTTGAGCTGTTCGTCTACGAGCAGTACTTC
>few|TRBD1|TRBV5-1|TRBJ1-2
CASSLDRGRSGYTF
TGCGCCAGCAGCTTGGACAGGGGGCGGAGTGGCTACACCTTC
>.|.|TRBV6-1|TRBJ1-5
CASSVEGVGQPQHF
TGTGCCAGCAGTGTAGAGGGGGTCGGGCAGCCCCAGCATTTT
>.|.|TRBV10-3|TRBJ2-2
CASQANAGELFF
TGTGCGTCCCAAGCCAACGCCGGGGAGCTGTTTTTT
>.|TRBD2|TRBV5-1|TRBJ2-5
CASSLEGSGQETQYF
TGCGCCAGCAGCTTGGAGGGTAGCGGGCAAGAGACCCAGTACTTC
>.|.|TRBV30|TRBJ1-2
CAWSARVSDGYTF
TGTGCCTGGAGTGCCAGGGTTTCCGATGGCTACACCTTC
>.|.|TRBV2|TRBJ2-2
CASSVVTKGGGELFF
TGTGCCAGCAGTGTCGTGACTAAGGGGGGCGGGGAGCTGTTTTTT
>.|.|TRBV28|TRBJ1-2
CASSSSKGGMANYGYTF
TGTGCCAGCAGTTCAAGCAAAGGCGGTATGGCAAACTATGGCTACACCTTC
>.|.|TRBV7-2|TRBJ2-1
CASSLVAGTYNEQFF
TGTGCCAGCAGCTTAGTCGCGGGGACCTACAATGAGCAGTTCTTC
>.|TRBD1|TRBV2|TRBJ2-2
CASTGTGPNTGELFF
TGTGCCAGCACCGGGACAGGCCCGAACACCGGGGAGCTGTTTTTT
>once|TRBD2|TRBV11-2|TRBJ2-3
CASSRDGTSGVDTQYF
TGTGCCAGCAGCCGTGACGGGACTAGCGGGGTAGATACGCAGTATTTT
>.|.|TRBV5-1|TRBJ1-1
CASSSKQGLTEAFF
TGCGCCAGCAGCTCCAAACAGGGTCTCACTGAAGCTTTCTTT
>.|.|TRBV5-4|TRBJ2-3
CASSLEGGGSPDTQYF
TGTGCCAGCAGCTTGGAAGGGGGAGGGAGTCCAGATACGCAGTATTTT
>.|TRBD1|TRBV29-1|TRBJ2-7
CSVEGGQGYEQYF
TGCAGCGTTGAAGGGGGACAGGGGTATGAGCAGTACTTC
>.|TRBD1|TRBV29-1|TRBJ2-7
CSVEEGGQGSEQYF
TGCAGCGTTGAAGAGGGGGGACAGGGATCCGAGCAGTACTTC
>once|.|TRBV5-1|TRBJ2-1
CASSLTRDIPFF
TGCGCCAGCAGCTTGACCCGGGACATCCCGTTCTTC
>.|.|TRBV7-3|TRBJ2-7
CASSPGTVGSYEQYF
TGTGCCAGCAGCCCCGGGACTGTGGGCTCCTACGAGCAGTACTTC
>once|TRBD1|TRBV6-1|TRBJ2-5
CASSEEVWRTGGQETQYF
TGTGCCAGCAGTGAAGAGGTATGGAGGACAGGGGGACAAGAGACCCAGTACTTC
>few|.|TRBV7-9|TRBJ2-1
CASDPGLNEQFF
TGTGCCAGCGACCCCGGGCTCAATGAGCAGTTCTTC
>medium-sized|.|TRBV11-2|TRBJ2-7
CASSLIGGVADEQYF
TGTGCCAGCAGCTTAATTGGGGGAGTAGCGGACGAGCAGTACTTC
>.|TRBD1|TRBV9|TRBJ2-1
CASSQFTGGVYNEQFF
TGTGCCAGCAGCCAATTTACAGGGGGAGTGTACAATGAGCAGTTCTTC
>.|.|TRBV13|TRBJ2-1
CASSLGGAGRDEQFF
TGTGCCAGCAGCTTAGGGGGCGCGGGAAGGGATGAGCAGTTCTTC
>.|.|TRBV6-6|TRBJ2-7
CASRTDGIYEQYF
TGTGCCAGCAGAACGGACGGGATCTACGAGCAGTACTTC
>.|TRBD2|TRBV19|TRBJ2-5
CASSLGAGAGETQYF
TGTGCCAGTAGTTTAGGGGCGGGAGCGGGGGAGACCCAGTACTTC
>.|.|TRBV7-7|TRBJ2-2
CASSLTTGELFF
TGTGCCAGCAGCTTAACGACCGGGGAGCTGTTTTTT
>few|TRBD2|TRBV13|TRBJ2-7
CASNLAYSGSPEQYF
TGTGCCAGCAACCTGGCTTACAGCGGGAGTCCCGAGCAGTACTTC
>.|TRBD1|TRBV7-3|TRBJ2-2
CASSSQGAVSTGELFF
TGTGCCAGCAGCTCACAGGGGGCCGTAAGCACCGGGGAGCTGTTTTTT
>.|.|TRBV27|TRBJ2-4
CASTSGQALAKNIQYF
TGTGCCAGCACGTCGGGACAAGCCCTAGCCAAAAACATTCAGTACTTC
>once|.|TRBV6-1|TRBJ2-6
CASSEDSSGANVLTF
TGTGCCAGCAGTGAGGACAGCTCTGGGGCCAACGTCCTGACTTTC
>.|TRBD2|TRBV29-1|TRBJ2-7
CSGLAGPSYEQYF
TGCAGCGGTCTAGCGGGGCCCTCCTACGAGCAGTACTTC
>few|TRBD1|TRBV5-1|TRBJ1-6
CASSLKGQGGSPLHF
TGCGCCAGCAGCTTGAAGGGACAGGGCGGATCACCCCTCCACTTT
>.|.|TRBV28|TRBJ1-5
CASSRGRNQPQHF
TGTGCCAGCTCAAGAGGTCGCAATCAGCCCCAGCATTTT
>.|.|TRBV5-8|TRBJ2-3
CASSLSPGPTDTQYF
TGTGCCAGCAGCTTGTCGCCGGGACCCACAGATACGCAGTATTTT
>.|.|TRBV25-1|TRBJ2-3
CASSEYIGRGDTQYF
TGTGCCAGCAGTGAATATATAGGCCGCGGGGATACGCAGTATTTT
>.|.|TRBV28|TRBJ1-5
CASIGQRNQPQHF
TGTGCCAGCATTGGACAGCGCAATCAGCCCCAGCATTTT
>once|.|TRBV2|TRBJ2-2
CASRENTGELFF
TGTGCCAGCAGGGAGAACACCGGGGAGCTGTTTTTT
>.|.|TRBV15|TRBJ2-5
CATSRRRETQYF
TGTGCCACCAGCAGACGGAGGGAGACCCAGTACTTC
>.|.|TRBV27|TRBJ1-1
CASSPDLYTEAFF
TGTGCCAGCAGTCCCGATCTTTACACTGAAGCTTTCTTT
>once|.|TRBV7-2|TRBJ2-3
CASSLGASGHTDTQYF
TGTGCCAGCAGCCTCGGAGCGAGCGGACACACAGATACGCAGTATTTT
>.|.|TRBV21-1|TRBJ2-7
CASSKRRLAGIRAYEQYF
TGTGCCAGCAGCAAACGTCGACTAGCGGGAATAAGGGCCTACGAGCAGTACTTC
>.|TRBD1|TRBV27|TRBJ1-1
CASMDRGRLNTEAFF
TGTGCCAGCATGGACAGGGGGCGCCTGAACACTGAAGCTTTCTTT
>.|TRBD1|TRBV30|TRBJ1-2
CAWSVQGARDYGYTF
TGTGCCTGGAGCGTACAGGGGGCGCGAGACTATGGCTACACCTTC
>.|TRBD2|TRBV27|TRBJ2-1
CASSPFSSGKGSYNEQFF
TGTGCCAGCAGTCCCTTTTCTAGCGGTAAAGGATCCTACAATGAGCAGTTCTTC
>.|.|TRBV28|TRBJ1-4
CASGSGSTNEKLFF
TGTGCCAGCGGGTCGGGCAGTACCAATGAAAAACTGTTTTTT
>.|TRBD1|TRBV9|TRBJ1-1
CASSGTGGVTEAFF
TGTGCCAGCAGCGGAACAGGGGGAGTCACTGAAGCTTTCTTT
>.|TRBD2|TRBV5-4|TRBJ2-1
CASSRASGSGSYNEQFF
TGTGCCAGCAGCAGAGCGAGCGGGAGTGGCTCCTACAATGAGCAGTTCTTC
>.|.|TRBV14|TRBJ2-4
CASSRGWGATGISGNIQYF
TGTGCCAGCAGCCGAGGATGGGGAGCGACGGGAATATCAGGGAACATTCAGTACTTC